Following are 6 T cell receptor beta chains from one sample sequenced in a study of control samples from healthy donors and cancer patients. Here immunoSEQ multiplex PCR was the method, and the copy in TCRdb shows in-frame clones only, minus some. The sample consists of some 120,000 clones, around nine tenths of them appearing once. The specimen sequenced was blood. These receptors were collected from a man aged 40-49 years in good health.

The chain has TRBV9 and TRBJ1-4, with no clear D. Deletions cut 0 bases from V and 7 bases from J, with 7 bases between. Germline V lookup: CDR1 SGDLS, CDR2 YYNGEE. This CDR3 region has 13 residues. The CDR3 here is CASSVDVSEKLFF. The CDR3 DNA is TGTGCCAGCAGCGTAGATGTGAGTGAAAAACTGTTTTTT.

This chain's CDR3 is CAWSETARETQYF. In nucleotides, the CDR3 is TGTGCCTGGAGTGAAACAGCCCGGGAGACCCAGTACTTC. The V and J genes are TRBV30 and TRBJ2-5; no clear D. The V gene lost 1 base and the J gene lost 5 bases, with 11 bases spanning the gap. Per the germline V gene, CDR1 is GTSNPN and CDR2 is SVGIG (reference sequence). The CDR3 consists of 13 residues.

Turning to this clone: Other DNA sequences from this sample encode an identical CDR3 as well. This rearrangement joins TRBV2 to TRBJ2-1; 12 nucleotides align to TRBD2. V was clipped by 5 bases and J by 4 bases; unmatched bases: 3. CDR3 size: 15 residues. Per germline, CDR1 SNHLY and CDR2 FYNNEI. In DNA form, the CDR3 reads TGTGCCAGCAGTACTAGCGGGGGGATGTACAATGAGCAGTTCTTC. It translates to CASSTSGGMYNEQFF.

V gene TRBV5-1 combines with J gene TRBJ1-3, with D unresolved. The V gene's germline CDR1 is SGHRS and CDR2 YFSETQ. Deletions cut 5 bases from V and 2 bases from J, with 11 bases between. The CDR3 has 14 amino acids. The CDR3 protein is CASRNTLAGNTIYF. The CDR3 bases are TGCGCCAGCAGAAATACGTTGGCTGGAAACACCATATATTTT.

The J gene is TRBJ1-2, the V gene TRBV7-2; D unclear. Germline CDR1 is SGHTA and CDR2 is FQGNSA. Trimming stripped 8 bases from V and 4 bases from J, with 17 bases between. This CDR3 spans 14 amino acids. The CDR3 spells CASVIRGNFYGYTF. The CDR3 DNA follows: TGTGCCAGCGTCATTCGGGGTAACTTCTATGGCTACACCTTC.

V usage is TRBV5-1 and J usage is TRBJ1-5; perhaps TRBD1 as D (5 bases). Deletions cut 4 bases from V and 4 bases from J, with 15 bases between. The CDR3 extends over 15 amino acids. The germline V gene encodes CDR1 SGHRS and CDR2 YFSETQ. Here the CDR3 reads CASSPDPGGNQPQHF. The CDR3 coding sequence is TGCGCCAGCAGCCCGGACCCGGGGGGTAATCAGCCCCAGCATTTT.